Each of the 3 T cell receptor beta chains below was sequenced from the same sample in a study of Ad26.COV2.S vaccination and SARS-CoV-2 variants (dated by TCRdb to 2020 to 2023). The sample's time point label is to be understood as: individuals recovered from natural SARS-CoV-2 infection. To prepare the library, the immunoSEQ multiplex PCR assay was applied. The clones in this table, taken by TCRdb from immuneACCESS, are in-frame only. Not every clone is retained; where verified, under half of the shortfall comes from an unresolved V gene, and the cause of the rest is unknown. Present in this sample are 350,000 to 450,000 clones, 90% to 95% of which were seen just once. The ten most abundant clones make up 3% to 4% of the sample. Specimen: peripheral blood, collected after recovery from COVID-19. The receptor set was obtained from a human donor who had recovered from COVID-19.

The chain has TRBV28 and TRBJ2-3, with D perhaps matching TRBD1 (6 bases). The CDR3 contains 16 residues. Per germline, CDR1 MDHEN and CDR2 SYDVKM. Trimming shortened V by 1 base and J by 7 bases, and 18 bases separated the two germline ends. CDR3 nucleotide sequence: TGTGCCAGCAGTTTATATTTCGACAGGAACTTACATACGCAGTATTTT. Protein product: CASSLYFDRNLHTQYF. Variable domain in full (rest from reference TRBV28 and TRBJ2-3): DVKVTQSSRYLVKRTGEKVFLECVQDMDHENMFWYRQDPGLGLRLIYFSYDVKMKEKGDIPEGYSVSREKKERFSLILESASTNQTSMYLCASSLYFDRNLHTQYFGPGTRLTVL.

The genes are TRBV12-3 or TRBV12-4 and TRBJ2-7, with D possibly matching TRBD2 (6 bases). V dropped 5 bases and J dropped 1 base, with 9 bases sitting between them. The CDR3 is 13 amino acids. The CDR3 nucleotides read TGTGCCAGCAGTGTCGGGACTTCCTACGAGCAGTACTTC. This encodes CASSVGTSYEQYF.

The rearrangement links TRBV5-4 to TRBJ2-2; maybe TRBD1 (6 bases). V gave up 0 bases and J gave up 6 bases, with 9 bases separating them. This CDR3 spans 14 amino acids. Germline-derived CDR1 and CDR2 are SGHNT and YYREEE (reference sequence). CDR3 in amino acids: CASSLVQGSGELFF. CDR3 sequence (DNA): TGTGCCAGCAGCTTGGTACAGGGCTCCGGGGAGCTGTTTTTT.